Detailed here is one T cell receptor beta chain. This sample is part of a study of Ad26.COV2.S vaccination and SARS-CoV-2 variants. Background on the study: Ad26.COV2.S, an intramuscular injection, was given once or twice 56 days apart.

Assay: immunoSEQ multiplex PCR; the TCRdb copy retains only in-frame clones and omits some. The sample includes 450,000 to 550,000 clones, 80% to 90% seen only once; the top ten take roughly 2.5%. Indicated treatment: around 19 received Ad26.COV2.S at low or high dose, single or two shots; about 5 received placebo; per-sample allocation not given. Each sample was drawn 63 days after the first injection (of vaccine or placebo). The sequence was collected from a person between 18 and 60 years old who received the Ad26.COV2.S COVID-19 vaccine or a placebo. The material sequenced was peripheral blood, taken in a trial of Ad26.COV2.S vaccine versus placebo.

This CDR3 is CASSLEGGSEEKLFF. The DNA for the CDR3 is TGTGCCAGCAGCTTGGAGGGGGGAAGTGAAGAAAAACTGTTTTTT. V gene TRBV5-4 combines with J gene TRBJ1-4, with a weak D call TRBD1 (6 bases). Between the trimmed V and J ends, which lost 0 bases and 8 bases, there was a span of 14 bases. Germline CDR1 SGHNT, CDR2 YYREEE (reference sequence). The CDR3 loop spans 15 amino acids.